Following are 3 T cell receptor beta chains from one sample sequenced in a study of OX40 agonist ivuxolimab in advanced cancers. Using immunoSEQ multiplex PCR, the repertoire was profiled, and TCRdb retains in-frame clones only, with some absent. The sample contains about 72,000 clones, about 90% of which appear only once. This material consisted of CD4+ or CD8+ T cells sorted from blood, taken in a trial of the OX40 agonist ivuxolimab. The receptors originated from an adult with an advanced solid tumor such as melanoma, head and neck, liver or kidney cancer.

V and J are TRBV29-1 and TRBJ2-7; 9 bases align to TRBD1. Germline-derived CDR1 and CDR2 are SQVTM and ANQGSEA. Trimming cost V 2 bases and J 4 bases; bases outside gene matches: 3. There are 13 residues in the CDR3. The CDR3 DNA follows: TGCAGCGTTGAACCGGGACAGGGTTACGAGCAGTACTTC. Translation gives CSVEPGQGYEQYF.

The V gene is TRBV10-3, the J gene TRBJ1-2, with TRBD1 as a possible D gene (6 bases). CDR3 length equals 13 residues. The V and J ends lost 7 bases and 5 bases respectively, with 14 bases between them. CDR1 and CDR2 (germline): ENHRY, SYGVKD. The CDR3 region has the DNA TGTGCCATCACCCAGGGGAGACTATATGGCTACACCTTC. Protein sequence: CAITQGRLYGYTF.

The chain couples TRBV6-5 to TRBJ2-3; maybe TRBD2 (6 bases). Germline CDR1 reads MNHEY; CDR2 reads SVGAGI. This CDR3 has 14 amino acids. The V gene lost 8 bases and the J gene lost 6 bases, with 18 bases spanning the gap. CDR3 region: CASSRDPSGDTQYF. The CDR3 DNA follows: TGTGCCAGCTCGCGGGACCCCTCGGGGGATACGCAGTATTTT.